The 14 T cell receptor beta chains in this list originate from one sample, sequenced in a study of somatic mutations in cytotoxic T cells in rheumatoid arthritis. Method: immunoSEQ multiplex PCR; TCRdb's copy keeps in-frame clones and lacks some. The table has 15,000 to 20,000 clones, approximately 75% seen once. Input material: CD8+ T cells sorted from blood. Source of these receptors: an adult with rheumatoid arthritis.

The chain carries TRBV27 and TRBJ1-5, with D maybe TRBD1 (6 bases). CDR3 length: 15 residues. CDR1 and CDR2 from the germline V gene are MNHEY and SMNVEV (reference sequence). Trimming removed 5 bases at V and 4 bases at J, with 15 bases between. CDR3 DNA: TGTGCCAGCAGTCCCCTAGGGGGAGGTAATCAGCCCCAGCATTTT. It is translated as CASSPLGGGNQPQHF.

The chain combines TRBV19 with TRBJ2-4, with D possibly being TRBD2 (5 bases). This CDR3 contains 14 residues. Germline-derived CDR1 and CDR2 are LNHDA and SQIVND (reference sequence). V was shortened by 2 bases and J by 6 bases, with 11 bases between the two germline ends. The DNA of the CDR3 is TGTGCCAGTAGTATAAAGGGTGGAGGAAACATTCAGTACTTC. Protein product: CASSIKGGGNIQYF.

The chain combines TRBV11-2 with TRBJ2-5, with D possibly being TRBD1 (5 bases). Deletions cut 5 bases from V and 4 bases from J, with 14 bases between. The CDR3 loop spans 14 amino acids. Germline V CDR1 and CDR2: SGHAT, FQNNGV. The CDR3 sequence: CASSAGGAGETQYF. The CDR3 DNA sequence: TGTGCCAGCAGCGCCGGTGGGGCCGGAGAGACCCAGTACTTC.

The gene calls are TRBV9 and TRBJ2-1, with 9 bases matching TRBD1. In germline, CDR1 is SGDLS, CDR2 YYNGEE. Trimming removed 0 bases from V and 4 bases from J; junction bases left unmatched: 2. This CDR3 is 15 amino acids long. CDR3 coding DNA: TGTGCCAGCAGCGTAGAACAGGGGGCTTACAATGAGCAGTTCTTC. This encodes CASSVEQGAYNEQFF.

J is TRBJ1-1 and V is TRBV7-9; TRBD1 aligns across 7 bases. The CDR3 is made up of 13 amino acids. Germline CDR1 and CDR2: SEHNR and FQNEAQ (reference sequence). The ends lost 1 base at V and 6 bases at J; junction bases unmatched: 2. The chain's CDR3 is CASSLDQGAEAFF. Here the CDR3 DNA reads TGTGCCAGCAGCTTAGATCAGGGGGCTGAAGCTTTCTTT.

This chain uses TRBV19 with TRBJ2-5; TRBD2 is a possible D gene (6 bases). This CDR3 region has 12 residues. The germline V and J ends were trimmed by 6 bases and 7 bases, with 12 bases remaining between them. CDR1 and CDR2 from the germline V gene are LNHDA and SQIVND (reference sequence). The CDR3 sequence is CASSAGRGTQYF. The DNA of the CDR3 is TGTGCCAGTAGCGCGGGGCGGGGGACCCAGTACTTC.

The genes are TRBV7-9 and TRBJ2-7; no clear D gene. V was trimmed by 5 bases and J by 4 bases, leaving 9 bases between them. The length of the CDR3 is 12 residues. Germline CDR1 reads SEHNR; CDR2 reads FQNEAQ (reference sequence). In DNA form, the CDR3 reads TGTGCCAGCAGCCCTCACGAATACGAGCAGTACTTC. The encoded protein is CASSPHEYEQYF.

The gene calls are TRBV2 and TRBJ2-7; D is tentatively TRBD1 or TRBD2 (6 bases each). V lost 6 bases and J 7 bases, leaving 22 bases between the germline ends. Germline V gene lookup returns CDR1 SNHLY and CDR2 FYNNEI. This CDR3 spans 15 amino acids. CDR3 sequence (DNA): TGTGCCAGCAGCGACGAGGGCTGGGGGGCAGATGAGCAGTACTTC. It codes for CASSDEGWGADEQYF.

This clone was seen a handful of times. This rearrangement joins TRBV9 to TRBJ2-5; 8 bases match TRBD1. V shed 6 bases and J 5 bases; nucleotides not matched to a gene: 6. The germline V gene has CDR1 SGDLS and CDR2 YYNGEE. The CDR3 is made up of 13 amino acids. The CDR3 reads CASNRQGRETQYF. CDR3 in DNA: TGTGCCAGCAATCGACAGGGGAGGGAGACCCAGTACTTC.

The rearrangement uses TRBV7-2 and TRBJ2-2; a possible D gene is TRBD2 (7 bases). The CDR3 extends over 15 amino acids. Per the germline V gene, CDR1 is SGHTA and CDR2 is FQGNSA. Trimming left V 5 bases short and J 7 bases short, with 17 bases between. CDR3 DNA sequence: TGTGCCAGCAGCGTCGCGGGGGCTTCCCACGGGGAGCTGTTTTTT. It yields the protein CASSVAGASHGELFF.

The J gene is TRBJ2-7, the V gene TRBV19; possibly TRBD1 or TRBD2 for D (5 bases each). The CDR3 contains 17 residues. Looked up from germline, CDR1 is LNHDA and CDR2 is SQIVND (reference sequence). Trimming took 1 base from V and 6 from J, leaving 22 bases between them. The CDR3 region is CASSIGKERGSGGEQYF. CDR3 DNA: TGTGCCAGTAGTATAGGAAAGGAGAGGGGCTCGGGTGGCGAGCAGTACTTC.

Written as DNA, the CDR3 is TGTGCCAGCAGCGGACAGGTGGCCAACGTGAACGAGCAGTACTTC. It codes for CASSGQVANVNEQYF. This chain uses TRBV13 with TRBJ2-7; 7 nucleotides agree with TRBD1. This CDR3 region has 15 residues. Trimming took 5 bases from V and 5 from J; bases not matched to a gene: 12. Germline values: CDR1 PRHDT, CDR2 FYEKMQ (reference sequence).

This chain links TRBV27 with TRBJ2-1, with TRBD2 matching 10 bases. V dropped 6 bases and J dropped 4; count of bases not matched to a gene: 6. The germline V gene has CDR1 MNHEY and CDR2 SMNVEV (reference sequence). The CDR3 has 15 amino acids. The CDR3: CASRLGLADYNEQFF. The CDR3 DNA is TGTGCCAGCAGACTAGGACTAGCGGATTACAATGAGCAGTTCTTC.

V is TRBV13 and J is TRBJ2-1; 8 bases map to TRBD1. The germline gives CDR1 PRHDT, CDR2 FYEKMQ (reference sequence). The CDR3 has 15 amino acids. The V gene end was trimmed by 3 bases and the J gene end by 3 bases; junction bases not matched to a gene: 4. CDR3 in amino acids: CASSFGTGDYNEQFF. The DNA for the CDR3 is TGTGCCAGCAGCTTTGGGACAGGAGACTACAATGAGCAGTTCTTC.